The 29 T cell receptor beta chains below were found in one sample sequenced in a study of glioma-infiltrating T cells after dendritic cell vaccination. Produced via immunoSEQ multiplex PCR; TCRdb's table is partial and in-frame only. This table holds 950 to 1,500 clones, more than 80% found once. The material was tumor tissue, obtained before dendritic cell vaccination. Every receptor here comes from a human donor with glioblastoma.

This chain connects TRBV28 to TRBJ2-5; TRBD1 is a possible D gene (5 bases). The CDR3 has 13 amino acids. Germline loops: CDR1 MDHEN, CDR2 SYDVKM. V lost 6 bases and J 0 bases, leaving 8 bases between the germline ends. The DNA of the CDR3 is TGTGCCAGCAGACGACAGTACCAAGAGACCCAGTACTTC. It encodes CASRRQYQETQYF.

The chain is built from TRBV5-4 and TRBJ2-3; the D gene is possibly TRBD2 (5 bases). Germline assignment: CDR1 SGHNT and CDR2 YYREEE (reference sequence). CDR3 length: 14 amino acids. V was shortened by 4 bases and J by 0 bases, with 9 bases between the two germline ends. The CDR3 DNA sequence: TGTGCCAGCAGCGGGAGCGATAGCACAGATACGCAGTATTTT. Translation gives CASSGSDSTDTQYF.

The chain has TRBV11-2 and TRBJ2-3; D is unclear. V was clipped by 5 bases and J by 0 bases, with 6 bases between them. The CDR3 consists of 13 residues. CDR1 and CDR2 (germline): SGHAT, FQNNGV. CDR3 nucleotide sequence: TGTGCCAGCAGCGAACTAAGCACAGATACGCAGTATTTT. Protein product: CASSELSTDTQYF.

V and J are TRBV16 and TRBJ1-1; D is undetermined. Trimming took off 2 bases at V and 5 bases at J, with 9 bases between the two ends. From germline, CDR1 is KGHSY and CDR2 FQNENV. CDR3 size: 13 residues. The CDR3 here is CASSQRRGTEAFF. The CDR3 region has the DNA TGTGCCAGCAGCCAACGGCGGGGTACTGAAGCTTTCTTT.

The chain carries TRBV2 and TRBJ2-3; 10 bases fit TRBD2. The V and J ends lost 8 bases and 3 bases, in that order; junction bases with no gene match: 8. The germline CDR1 and CDR2 sequences are SNHLY and FYNNEI. The length of the CDR3 is 15 residues. CDR3 sequence (DNA): TGTGCCAGCGAGCGGGAGGGCCGGAGAACAGATACGCAGTATTTT. Its translation: CASEREGRRTDTQYF.

The chain has TRBV7-9 and TRBJ2-7; a weak D match, TRBD2 (6 bases). This CDR3 spans 15 amino acids. The germline V and J ends were trimmed by 4 bases and 4 bases, with 17 bases remaining between them. In germline, CDR1 is SEHNR, CDR2 FQNEAQ (reference sequence). DNA of the CDR3: TGTGCCAGCAGCTCAGTTACTGCGGGAAGTTACGAGCAGTACTTC. This translates into CASSSVTAGSYEQYF.

The chain combines TRBV5-1 with TRBJ2-7, with D uncertain. Germline CDR1 reads SGHRS; CDR2 reads YFSETQ. The V end lost 1 base, the J end lost 5 bases, and 10 bases lay between the germline ends. CDR3 length equals 13 residues. Here the CDR3 DNA reads TGCGCCAGCAGCTTGTCGGGTTTGGACGAGCAGTACTTC. Amino acid sequence: CASSLSGLDEQYF. Together with reference TRBV5-1 and TRBJ2-7, the CDR3 gives the full variable domain: KAGVTQTPRYLIKTRGQQVTLSCSPISGHRSVSWYQQTPGQGLQFLFEYFSETQRNKGNFPGRFSGRQFSNSRSEMNVSTLELGDSALYLCASSLSGLDEQYFGPGTRLTVT.

The V call is TRBV19, the J call TRBJ2-4; possibly TRBD1 for D (6 bases). The V gene lost 5 bases and the J gene lost 1 base, with 15 bases spanning the gap. Looked up from germline, CDR1 is LNHDA and CDR2 is SQIVND (reference sequence). The CDR3 has 16 residues. CDR3 loop: CASSPRQVQAKNIQYF. Written as DNA, the CDR3 is TGTGCCAGTAGTCCGCGACAGGTTCAGGCCAAAAACATTCAGTACTTC.

This chain joins TRBV6-5 and TRBJ2-7; 8 nucleotides agree with TRBD1. Germline trimming cut 1 base from V and 3 bases from J; bases unmatched to any gene: 8. CDR1 and CDR2 (germline): MNHEY, SVGAGI. This CDR3 spans 16 amino acids. In nucleotides, the CDR3 is TGTGCCAGCAGTTACTATCAGGGGGCCCTTCGCTACGAGCAGTACTTC. Its protein product is CASSYYQGALRYEQYF.

The chain employs TRBV6-1 and TRBJ1-4, with D unclear. Germline V gene data show CDR1 as MNHNS and CDR2 as SASEGT. V was pared by 7 bases and J by 8 bases, with 17 bases between. The CDR3 contains 14 residues. The CDR3 sequence: CASTRGGSWEKLFF. In nucleotides, the CDR3 is TGTGCCAGCACCAGAGGAGGGAGTTGGGAAAAACTGTTTTTT.

The rearrangement joins TRBV28 to TRBJ2-3; 11 nucleotides agree with TRBD1. After removal of 6 bases from V and 5 bases from J, the junction contained 10 bases not matched to a gene. Germline V gives CDR1 MDHEN, CDR2 SYDVKM. This CDR3 comprises 16 residues. The CDR3 is CASSLLPGQGVDTQYF. In nucleotides, the CDR3 is TGTGCCAGCAGCCTACTGCCGGGACAGGGGGTAGATACGCAGTATTTT.

V usage is TRBV27 and J usage is TRBJ1-2; TRBD1 agrees at 11 bases. The J segment lost 2 bases and the V segment lost 8 bases, leaving 7 bases of the junction unmatched. The CDR3 consists of 15 residues. Per the germline V gene, CDR1 is MNHEY and CDR2 is SMNVEV (reference sequence). DNA for the CDR3: TGTGCCAGCGGGCCGCGGGACAGGGGGAACTATGGCTACACCTTC. It encodes CASGPRDRGNYGYTF.

This chain's CDR3 is CASSPAREAPEQYF. CDR3 DNA: TGTGCCAGCAGTCCTGCGCGGGAAGCCCCAGAGCAGTACTTC. V gene TRBV27 combines with J gene TRBJ2-7; TRBD2 is a possible D gene (6 bases). This CDR3 region has 14 residues. The V end was cut by 5 bases, the J end by 7 bases, with 18 bases between. Germline loops: CDR1 MNHEY, CDR2 SMNVEV (reference sequence).

V is TRBV30 and J is TRBJ2-7; the match to TRBD2 covers 7 bases. Germline V gene data show CDR1 as GTSNPN and CDR2 as SVGIG (reference sequence). Unmatched junction bases numbered 6, after V lost 0 bases and J lost 1 base. CDR3 size: 15 residues. As DNA, the CDR3 is TGTGCCTGGAGTGTCCTGGGAGGGGCATCCTACGAGCAGTACTTC. It is translated as CAWSVLGGASYEQYF.

V usage is TRBV11-3 and J usage is TRBJ2-1, with 8 bases fitting TRBD2. The CDR3 spans 15 residues. V was pared by 5 bases and J by 5 bases, with 8 bases of the junction left unmatched. Germline V CDR1 and CDR2: SGHNT, YENEEA. CDR3 coding DNA: TGTGCCAGCAGCCCCACTAGCGGACCAAACAATGAGCAGTTCTTC. Its protein is CASSPTSGPNNEQFF.

A word on this clone: One junction end disagrees with the germline gene, perhaps due to a read error. V gene TRBV9 combines with J gene TRBJ1-2, with a tentative D call TRBD1 (5 bases). The CDR3 consists of 13 residues. CDR1 and CDR2 from the germline V gene are SGDLS and YYNGEE. The CDR3 loop is CASSSRGGYGYIF. In nucleotides, the CDR3 is TGTGCCAGCAGCTCCCGGGGGGGGTATGGCTACATCTTC.

The chain has TRBV19 and TRBJ2-7; maybe TRBD1 (6 bases). Trimming took off 4 bases at V and 3 bases at J, with 10 bases between the two ends. Germline lookup yields CDR1 LNHDA and CDR2 SQIVND (reference sequence). This CDR3 is built from 13 residues. CDR3 sequence reads: CASSRSTGYEQYF. The CDR3 DNA is TGTGCCAGTAGTAGGTCGACAGGCTACGAGCAGTACTTC.

The V and J genes are TRBV5-1 and TRBJ2-7; tentative D call: TRBD2 (6 bases). With 4 bases removed from V and 4 bases from J, the gap between germline ends came to 18 bases. The CDR3 runs to 15 residues. The germline V gene encodes CDR1 SGHRS and CDR2 YFSETQ. As DNA, the CDR3 is TGCGCCAGCAGCGCCGGCGGGCTGGGAGGATACGAGCAGTACTTC. Amino acids: CASSAGGLGGYEQYF.

The chain links TRBV18 to TRBJ2-7; 10 bases map to TRBD1. J gave up 1 base and V 3 bases, and 0 bases lay outside the gene matches. This CDR3 region has 14 residues. Germline CDR1 KGHSH, CDR2 LQKENI. CDR3 loop: CASSPGQGSYEQYF. The CDR3, as DNA: TGTGCCAGCTCACCGGGACAGGGGTCCTACGAGCAGTACTTC.

V and J are TRBV7-2 and TRBJ2-7; D not resolved. Germline assignment: CDR1 SGHTA and CDR2 FQGNSA. This CDR3 region has 14 residues. Trimming shortened V by 5 bases and J by 1 base, and 12 bases separated the two germline ends. CDR3 region: CASSPSSGSYEQYF. For the CDR3, the DNA is TGTGCCAGCAGCCCTTCATCCGGGTCCTACGAGCAGTACTTC.

The V call is TRBV10-3, the J call TRBJ2-3; TRBD2 aligns across 7 bases. This CDR3 contains 16 residues. Germline V gives CDR1 ENHRY, CDR2 SYGVKD. The trim removed 3 bases at V and 1 base at J, leaving 7 bases unmatched. This chain's CDR3 is CAISDAGTTGTDTQYF. The CDR3 region has the DNA TGTGCCATCAGTGACGCCGGGACTACTGGCACAGATACGCAGTATTTT.

This clone was observed once. The chain joins TRBV4-2 to TRBJ2-5, with a possible D match to TRBD2 (6 bases). The end of the DNA is better explained by TRBJ2-7, so the J call may be wrong. Germline V CDR1 and CDR2: LGHNA, YNFKEQ. CDR3 length: 16 residues. The CDR3 loop reads CASSQERAGDTYEQYF. CDR3 coding DNA: TGTGCCAGCAGCCAAGAAAGAGCGGGCGATACCTACGAGCAGTACTTC.

The chain combines TRBV11-2 with TRBJ2-7; D might be TRBD2 (5 bases). This CDR3 comprises 14 residues. The germline V gene has CDR1 SGHAT and CDR2 FQNNGV. With 2 bases removed from V and 0 bases from J, the gap between germline ends came to 8 bases. CDR3 in amino acids: CASSLKGSSYEQYF. Written as DNA, the CDR3 is TGTGCCAGCAGCTTAAAAGGGAGCTCCTACGAGCAGTACTTC.

The chain couples TRBV6-5 to TRBJ2-2; the D gene is possibly TRBD2 (7 bases). Germline V gives CDR1 MNHEY, CDR2 SVGAGI. The V and J ends lost 6 bases and 6 bases respectively, with 14 bases between them. The CDR3 is 14 residues long. In DNA, the CDR3 is TGTGCCAGCAGGCTTTCGGGGGGCCCCGGGGAGCTGTTTTTT. This codes for CASRLSGGPGELFF.

This chain uses TRBV28 with TRBJ2-1, with 8 bases identical to TRBD2. The germline V gene has CDR1 MDHEN and CDR2 SYDVKM. CDR3 length: 15 residues. After removal of 5 bases from V and 4 bases from J, the junction contained 7 bases not matched to a gene. The chain's CDR3 is CASSAPGLGYNEQFF. DNA for the CDR3: TGTGCCAGCAGTGCGCCGGGACTAGGATACAATGAGCAGTTCTTC.

This chain links TRBV30 with TRBJ1-1; D perhaps matches TRBD1 (6 bases). The length of the CDR3 is 14 residues. Germline assignment: CDR1 GTSNPN and CDR2 SVGIG (reference sequence). The V gene lost 8 bases and the J gene lost 0 bases, with 16 bases spanning the gap. The CDR3 spells CAAARGHLNTEAFF. CDR3 DNA: TGTGCCGCCGCAAGGGGACACTTGAACACTGAAGCTTTCTTT. The full variable domain, in which reference TRBV30 and TRBJ1-1 provide the parts outside the CDR3, is SQTIHQWPATLVQPVGSPLSLECTVEGTSNPNLYWYRQAAGRGLQLLFYSVGIGQISSEVPQNLSASRPQDRQFILSSKKLLLSDSGFYLCAAARGHLNTEAFFGQGTRLTVV.

This sequence joins TRBV27 and TRBJ2-3, with 9 bases matching TRBD2. This CDR3 comprises 16 residues. The J segment lost 4 bases and the V segment lost 6 bases, leaving 11 bases of the junction unmatched. CDR1 and CDR2 from the germline V gene are MNHEY and SMNVEV (reference sequence). The CDR3 region has the DNA TGTGCCAGCAGCACACGGGGCGGGAGGGTGGCAGATACGCAGTATTTT. This gives the protein CASSTRGGRVADTQYF.

This chain links TRBV6-6 with TRBJ2-5; the D is unclear. CDR3 length equals 16 residues. The ends were cut back, 5 bases at V and 2 bases at J, with 18 bases in the middle. Germline CDR1 MNHNY, CDR2 SVGAGI (reference sequence). The CDR3 DNA reads as TGTGCCAGCAGTACCTACCTCCGCGGCCCGCAAGAGACCCAGTACTTC. This encodes CASSTYLRGPQETQYF.

The rearrangement uses TRBV18 and TRBJ1-6; D unclear. From germline, CDR1 is KGHSH and CDR2 LQKENI. Trimming cost V 1 base and J 6 bases, with 10 bases left between them. CDR3 length: 15 residues. The CDR3 loop is CASSPRQDLNSPLHF. In DNA, the CDR3 is TGTGCCAGCTCACCACGCCAGGATCTTAATTCACCCCTCCACTTT.